The 28 T cell receptor beta chains listed next were all sequenced from one sample in a study of cytomegalovirus exposure and HLA in healthy donors. Measured with immunoSEQ multiplex PCR; TCRdb has only the in-frame clones, and not every one. The sample includes about 200,000 clones, 80% to 90% of them seen just once. The specimen was PBMCs. The source is a young woman in good health and CMV-seropositive.

The chain couples TRBV2 to TRBJ2-2, with D possibly matching TRBD2 (6 bases). CDR3 length: 10 residues. Germline CDR1 and CDR2: SNHLY and FYNNEI. V lost 10 bases and J 7 bases, leaving 7 bases between the germline ends. The CDR3 coding sequence is TGTGCCACCGGGGGCGGGGAGCTGTTTTTT. Translation: CATGGGELFF.

The rearrangement links TRBV28 to TRBJ2-7; 7 positions agree with TRBD2. The junction had 9 bases not matched to a gene; V was cut back by 4 bases and J by 0 bases. This CDR3 contains 16 residues. Germline-derived CDR1 and CDR2 are MDHEN and SYDVKM. CDR3 DNA sequence: TGTGCCAGCAGTTACAGTTGGCGGGGGTCCTCCTACGAGCAGTACTTC. Encoded protein: CASSYSWRGSSYEQYF.

The chain joins TRBV7-8 to TRBJ2-1; 10 positions match TRBD2. The germline V gene encodes CDR1 SGHVS and CDR2 FQNEAQ. J gave up 6 bases and V 5 bases, and 10 bases lay outside the gene matches. The length of the CDR3 is 16 residues. The CDR3 DNA follows: TGTGCCAGCAGCCTGGACTACAGCGGGAGGGCCAATGAGCAGTTCTTC. Protein product: CASSLDYSGRANEQFF.

CDR3 sequence: CASIGTSGEPYEQYF. The CDR3 DNA follows: TGTGCCAGCATCGGGACTAGCGGAGAGCCCTACGAGCAGTACTTC. The chain carries TRBV6-1 and TRBJ2-7; 11 bases are shared with TRBD2. The CDR3 consists of 15 residues. J gave up 2 bases and V 7 bases, and 7 bases lay outside the gene matches. Germline-derived CDR1 and CDR2 are MNHNS and SASEGT.

This clone was counted only a few times. The V and J genes are TRBV29-1 and TRBJ2-1, with TRBD2 matching over 12 bases. The CDR3 is made up of 16 amino acids. The V and J ends lost 2 bases and 8 bases, in that order; junction bases with no gene match: 10. Germline lookup yields CDR1 SQVTM and CDR2 ANQGSEA. The CDR3 loop is CSVETPLAGGYDEQFF. CDR3 sequence (DNA): TGCAGCGTTGAAACCCCACTAGCGGGAGGTTATGATGAGCAGTTCTTC.

CDR3 bases: TGTGCCAGTGGGGACAGGGTTCTCTACGAGCAGTACTTC. Residues: CASGDRVLYEQYF. The V call is TRBV7-2, the J call TRBJ2-7; 9 bases are shared with TRBD1. J gave up 3 bases and V 9 bases, and 6 bases lay outside the gene matches. This CDR3 is built from 13 residues. In germline, CDR1 is SGHTA, CDR2 FQGNSA.

The chain has TRBV2 and TRBJ2-2, with 11 bases identical to TRBD2. Trimming took 6 bases from V and 2 from J; bases not matched to a gene: 5. The CDR3 runs 16 residues. The germline gives CDR1 SNHLY, CDR2 FYNNEI. The CDR3 reads CASSDSGRANTGELFF. The CDR3 DNA reads as TGTGCCAGCAGCGATAGCGGGAGGGCCAACACCGGGGAGCTGTTTTTT.

The rearrangement uses TRBV15 and TRBJ1-5; D not certain. Trimming removed 2 bases from V and 5 bases from J, with 19 bases in between. CDR1 is LNHNV, CDR2 YYDKDF, per germline (reference sequence). The CDR3 runs to 17 residues. The CDR3 DNA sequence: TGTGCCACCAGCAGAAGCCCCGGAGGTAGTCATGATCAGCCCCAGCATTTT. It translates to CATSRSPGGSHDQPQHF.

The chain links TRBV5-5 to TRBJ1-3, with D hard to call. This CDR3 is built from 15 residues. Germline V gene lookup returns CDR1 SGHKS and CDR2 YYEKEE (reference sequence). V lost 0 bases and J lost 0, with 7 bases in between. CDR3 sequence (DNA): TGTGCCAGCAGCTTGGACGGGTACTCTGGAAACACCATATATTTT. This sequence encodes CASSLDGYSGNTIYF.

The chain carries TRBV7-9 and TRBJ2-3, with 15 bases aligning to TRBD2. In germline, CDR1 is SEHNR, CDR2 FQNEAQ (reference sequence). The CDR3 spans 17 residues. J was trimmed by 6 bases and V by 1 base; bases with no gene match: 5. As DNA, the CDR3 is TGTGCCAGCAGCTTAGGGGGACTAGCGGGAGGCCGTGATACGCAGTATTTT. Its translation: CASSLGGLAGGRDTQYF.

The chain is built from TRBV29-1 and TRBJ2-3, with TRBD2 matching over 7 bases. Trimming took 8 bases from V and 2 from J; bases not matched to a gene: 7. CDR1 SQVTM and CDR2 ANQGSEA come from the germline V gene. The CDR3 runs 13 residues. CDR3 nucleotides: TGCAGCACCCGGGGACTAAACACAGATACGCAGTATTTT. Its translation is CSTRGLNTDTQYF.

V usage is TRBV28 and J usage is TRBJ2-3; 7 bases fit TRBD2. Germline trimming cut 7 bases from V and 4 bases from J; bases unmatched to any gene: 11. Germline V gene sequence: CDR1 MDHEN, CDR2 SYDVKM. The CDR3 extends over 15 amino acids. CDR3 sequence: CASMTLAPLADTQYF. The CDR3, as DNA: TGTGCCAGCATGACACTAGCGCCCCTTGCAGATACGCAGTATTTT.

The chain couples TRBV29-1 to TRBJ2-2; tentative D call: TRBD2 (5 bases). The CDR3 has 15 residues. Trimming took 6 bases from V and 7 from J, leaving 21 bases between them. Germline lookup yields CDR1 SQVTM and CDR2 ANQGSEA. CDR3 amino acids: CSVAFDNRGNGELFF. The CDR3, as DNA: TGCAGCGTGGCCTTCGACAACCGGGGAAACGGGGAGCTGTTTTTT.

V usage is TRBV5-1 and J usage is TRBJ2-1, with TRBD2 matching 12 bases. After removal of 4 bases from V and 1 base from J, the junction contained 9 bases not matched to a gene. The CDR3 covers 18 residues. The germline CDR1 and CDR2 sequences are SGHRS and YFSETQ. The DNA of the CDR3 is TGCGCCAGCAGCCTGACTAGCGGGAGTTTTGGGTCCTACAATGAGCAGTTCTTC. It yields the protein CASSLTSGSFGSYNEQFF.

The chain couples TRBV12-5 to TRBJ2-7; D is possibly TRBD1 (6 bases). Germline V gene data show CDR1 as LGHNT and CDR2 as FRNRAP. CDR3 size: 17 residues. The V and J ends lost 5 bases and 0 bases respectively, with 20 bases between them. CDR3 sequence reads: CASGPRGVGRSSYEQYF. In nucleotides, the CDR3 is TGTGCTAGTGGTCCCAGGGGAGTGGGAAGAAGCTCCTACGAGCAGTACTTC.

The chain uses TRBV27 and TRBJ2-1; 7 nucleotides agree with TRBD2. Trimming at V came to 8 bases and at J to 2 bases, leaving 6 bases not matched to a gene. Germline loops: CDR1 MNHEY, CDR2 SMNVEV (reference sequence). The CDR3 consists of 14 residues. The CDR3 here is CASYSGLTYNEQFF. CDR3 nucleotides: TGTGCCAGCTATAGCGGGCTGACCTACAATGAGCAGTTCTTC.

The V gene is TRBV27, the J gene TRBJ2-1, with TRBD2 identical over 12 bases. CDR3 length: 22 residues. Germline CDR1 is MNHEY and CDR2 is SMNVEV (reference sequence). Germline trimming cut 5 bases from V and 5 bases from J; bases unmatched to any gene: 25. The CDR3 here is CASSPRQGLGLAGGPRDNEQFF. CDR3 sequence (DNA): TGTGCCAGCAGTCCTCGACAGGGTTTGGGGCTAGCGGGAGGGCCGAGGGACAATGAGCAGTTCTTC.

The V call is TRBV9, the J call TRBJ2-3; 11 nucleotides agree with TRBD2. Germline CDR1 reads SGDLS; CDR2 reads YYNGEE. CDR3 length equals 16 residues. Germline trimming cut 4 bases from V and 4 bases from J; bases unmatched to any gene: 8. The CDR3 bases are TGTGCCAGCAGCAGCACTAGCGGGAGAGGAGCAGATACGCAGTATTTT. Translating it yields CASSSTSGRGADTQYF.

V usage is TRBV9 and J usage is TRBJ1-1; unclear D gene. V dropped 0 bases and J dropped 4 bases, with 7 bases sitting between them. Germline V gene lookup returns CDR1 SGDLS and CDR2 YYNGEE. The CDR3 contains 13 residues. This CDR3 is CASSVGGFTEAFF. Written as DNA, the CDR3 is TGTGCCAGCAGCGTAGGAGGGTTCACTGAAGCTTTCTTT.

This chain uses TRBV6-5 with TRBJ1-2; perhaps TRBD1 as D (6 bases). The V end lost 6 bases, the J end lost 2 bases, and 10 bases lay between the germline ends. The CDR3 loop spans 13 amino acids. The germline gives CDR1 MNHEY, CDR2 SVGAGI. CDR3 protein: CASSRTANYGYTF. The CDR3 DNA is TGTGCCAGCAGCCGGACAGCCAACTATGGCTACACCTTC.

This chain connects TRBV27 to TRBJ1-5; D may be TRBD1 (5 bases). The CDR3 has 16 residues. Trimming stripped 5 bases from V and 6 bases from J, with 20 bases between. The germline CDR1 and CDR2 sequences are MNHEY and SMNVEV (reference sequence). CDR3 bases: TGTGCCAGCAGTAGCGGGACGGCCGGGAGCTCTCAGCCCCAGCATTTT. It specifies CASSSGTAGSSQPQHF.

This chain links TRBV28 with TRBJ2-4, with 7 bases identical to TRBD1. CDR3 length: 16 residues. Germline V gives CDR1 MDHEN, CDR2 SYDVKM. V lost 5 bases, J lost 1 base, and 8 bases stayed unmatched. DNA of the CDR3: TGTGCCAGCAGTGATGGGACAGTCTACGCCAAAAACATTCAGTACTTC. Amino acid sequence: CASSDGTVYAKNIQYF.

The chain uses TRBV5-1 and TRBJ1-2, with TRBD1 matching over 8 bases. The length of the CDR3 is 14 residues. Germline-derived CDR1 and CDR2 are SGHRS and YFSETQ. The V gene end was trimmed by 4 bases and the J gene end by 4 bases; junction bases not matched to a gene: 6. CDR3 sequence (DNA): TGCGCCAGCAGCAAGGGACAGGCCACCTATGGCTACACCTTC. Translating gives CASSKGQATYGYTF.

This clone appeared once. The chain couples TRBV27 to TRBJ2-1; unclear D gene. V was pared by 5 bases and J by 0 bases, with 14 bases between. This CDR3 is built from 16 residues. Germline values: CDR1 MNHEY, CDR2 SMNVEV (reference sequence). The CDR3 sequence is CASSARGGNSYNEQFF. CDR3 bases: TGTGCCAGCAGTGCAAGAGGCGGAAACTCCTACAATGAGCAGTTCTTC.

The rearrangement links TRBV11-2 to TRBJ1-5, with D maybe TRBD1 (5 bases). Per germline, CDR1 SGHAT and CDR2 FQNNGV. This CDR3 spans 16 amino acids. With 1 base removed from V and 0 bases from J, the gap between germline ends came to 10 bases. The CDR3: CASSLGGRVSNQPQHF. CDR3 in DNA: TGTGCCAGCAGCTTAGGGGGGAGGGTTAGCAATCAGCCCCAGCATTTT.

The rearrangement links TRBV30 to TRBJ2-7; the D gene is possibly TRBD1 (5 bases). Germline-derived CDR1 and CDR2 are GTSNPN and SVGIG (reference sequence). V dropped 1 base and J dropped 6 bases, with 13 bases sitting between them. CDR3 length: 13 residues. Here the CDR3 reads CAWSEDTLGEQYF. In DNA form, the CDR3 reads TGTGCCTGGAGTGAGGACACTCTCGGCGAGCAGTACTTC. Based on the CDR3 plus reference TRBV30 and TRBJ2-7, the full variable domain is SQTIHQWPATLVQPVGSPLSLECTVEGTSNPNLYWYRQAAGRGLQLLFYSVGIGQISSEVPQNLSASRPQDRQFILSSKKLLLSDSGFYLCAWSEDTLGEQYFGPGTRLTVT.

V gene TRBV2 combines with J gene TRBJ2-7; 7 positions match TRBD2. The J segment lost 2 bases and the V segment lost 7 bases, leaving 11 bases of the junction unmatched. This CDR3 region has 15 residues. Germline lookup yields CDR1 SNHLY and CDR2 FYNNEI. Here the CDR3 reads CASKPWEGGPYEQYF. CDR3 sequence (DNA): TGTGCCAGCAAACCCTGGGAGGGAGGGCCCTACGAGCAGTACTTC.

This chain uses TRBV19 with TRBJ1-2; the D gene is possibly TRBD1 (5 bases). Trimming stripped 3 bases from V and 4 bases from J, with 15 bases between. This CDR3 is built from 15 residues. Germline CDR1 and CDR2: LNHDA and SQIVND (reference sequence). The CDR3 loop is CASSIARRTGYGYTF. The CDR3 DNA is TGTGCCAGTAGTATTGCTCGACGAACAGGCTATGGCTACACCTTC.